This is a list of T cell receptor beta chains from one sample in a study of blood T cells in healthy people across ages. One entry per CDR3 protein results from TCRdb running MiXCR on the 5' RACE reads. The repertoire has approximately 800,000 distinct CDR3 sequences, 25% of them found once; the top ten carry roughly 3.8%. The data were also submitted as part of a second study, on T cells of mothers and their children.

The sequenced material came from blood. The receptors come from a boy younger than 18 in good health. CDR3s include the opening cysteine and the closing phenylalanine or tryptophan. D genes are given only for firm matches. Size values are once, few and many counts, or a class for expanded clones, and some rows have none.

cdr3_length clone_size d_call j_call v_call cdr3_aa cdr3_nt
12 - - TRBJ1-2 TRBV23-1 CVSSQSDYGYTF TGCGTCAGCAGTCAATCAGACTATGGCTACACCTTC
14 few TRBD1 TRBJ1-2 TRBV6-5 CASSNLGQVYGYTF TGTGCCAGCTCAAATTTGGGACAGGTGTATGGCTACACCTTC
13 - TRBD2 TRBJ2-1 TRBV20-1 CSALGLAGNEQFF TGCAGTGCCCTGGGACTAGCGGGTAATGAGCAGTTCTTC
14 - - TRBJ1-1 TRBV29-1 CSARTPPGDTEAFF TGCAGCGCCCGGACGCCACCTGGAGACACTGAAGCTTTCTTT
13 - - TRBJ2-5 TRBV28 CASSLVSPGAQYF TGTGCCAGCAGTTTGGTGTCTCCCGGGGCCCAGTACTTC
14 - - TRBJ2-3 TRBV7-2 CASSLSLSTDTQYF TGTGCCAGCAGCTTAAGTCTAAGCACAGATACGCAGTATTTT
16 - - TRBJ2-5 TRBV11-2 CASSRGLAGTQETQYF TGTGCCAGCAGCCGCGGTCTCGCGGGTACCCAAGAGACCCAGTACTTC
14 - - TRBJ2-7 TRBV7-7 CASRSIGPPYEQYF TGTGCTAGCAGGTCGATCGGGCCTCCCTACGAGCAGTACTTC
16 - - TRBJ2-1 TRBV14 CASSQDIQAGRGEQFF TGTGCCAGCAGCCAAGATATACAAGCGGGTCGTGGTGAGCAGTTCTTC
18 - TRBD1 TRBJ1-2 TRBV18 CASSPQHSNRGRYYGYTF TGTGCCAGCTCACCACAGCACTCCAACAGGGGGCGTTACTATGGCTACACCTTC
14 few TRBD1 TRBJ2-1 TRBV7-8 CASTQDRADNEQFF TGTGCCAGCACCCAGGACAGGGCGGACAATGAGCAGTTCTTC
17 - TRBD1 TRBJ2-6 TRBV5-1 CASSFGQGSSGANVLTF TGCGCCAGCAGCTTCGGACAGGGGAGCTCTGGGGCCAACGTCCTGACTTTC
14 - TRBD1 TRBJ2-7 TRBV20-1 CSARVWQGAGEQYF TGCAGTGCTAGAGTATGGCAGGGGGCGGGCGAGCAGTACTTC
14 - TRBD2 TRBJ2-1 TRBV7-9 CASSLVAGGHEQFF TGTGCCAGCAGCTTAGTAGCGGGGGGACATGAGCAGTTCTTC
13 - - TRBJ1-1 TRBV5-1 CASSVSKNTEAFF TGCGCCAGCAGCGTAAGTAAGAACACTGAAGCTTTCTTT
16 few - TRBJ2-4 TRBV14 CASSQDPAGPQAIQYF TGTGCCAGCAGCCAAGATCCGGCGGGCCCACAGGCCATTCAGTACTTC
18 - - TRBJ1-5 TRBV20-1 CSARKVSVGVLGGQPQHF TGCAGTGCCCGAAAAGTCTCTGTGGGGGTACTGGGGGGTCAGCCCCAGCATTTT
13 - - TRBJ1-2 TRBV6-6 CASSYDSNYGYTF TGTGCCAGCAGTTACGACAGTAACTATGGCTACACCTTC
13 few - TRBJ2-5 TRBV29-1 CSLRGGGQETQYF TGCAGCCTCAGGGGAGGGGGACAAGAGACCCAGTACTTC
14 - - TRBJ2-5 TRBV25-1 CASSELGQQETQYF TGTGCCAGCAGTGAGTTGGGGCAGCAAGAGACCCAGTACTTC